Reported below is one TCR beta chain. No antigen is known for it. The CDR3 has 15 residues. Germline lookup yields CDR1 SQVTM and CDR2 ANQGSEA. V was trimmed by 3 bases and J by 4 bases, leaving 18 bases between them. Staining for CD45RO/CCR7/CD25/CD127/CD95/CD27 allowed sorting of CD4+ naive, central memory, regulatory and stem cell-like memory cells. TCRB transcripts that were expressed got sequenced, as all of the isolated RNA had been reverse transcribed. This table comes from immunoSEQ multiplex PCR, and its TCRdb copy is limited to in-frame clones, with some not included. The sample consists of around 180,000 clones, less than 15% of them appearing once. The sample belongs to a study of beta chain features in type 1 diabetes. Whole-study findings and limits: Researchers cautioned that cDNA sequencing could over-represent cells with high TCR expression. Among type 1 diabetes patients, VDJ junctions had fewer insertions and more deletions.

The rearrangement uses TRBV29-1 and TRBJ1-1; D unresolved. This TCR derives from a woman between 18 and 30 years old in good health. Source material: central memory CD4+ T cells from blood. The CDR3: CSVEGRRRDVTEAFF. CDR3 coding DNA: TGCAGCGTTGAGGGCCGAAGGAGGGATGTCACTGAAGCTTTCTTT.